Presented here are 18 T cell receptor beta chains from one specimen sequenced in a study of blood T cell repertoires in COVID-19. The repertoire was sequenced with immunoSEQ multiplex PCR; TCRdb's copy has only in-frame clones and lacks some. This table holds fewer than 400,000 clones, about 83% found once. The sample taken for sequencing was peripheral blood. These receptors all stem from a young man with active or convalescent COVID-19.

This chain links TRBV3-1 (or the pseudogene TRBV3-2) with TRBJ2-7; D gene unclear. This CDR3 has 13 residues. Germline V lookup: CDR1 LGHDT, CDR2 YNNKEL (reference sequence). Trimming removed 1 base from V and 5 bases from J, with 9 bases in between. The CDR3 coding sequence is TGTGCCAGCAGCCAAGTATGGAGAGACGAGCAGTACTTC. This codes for CASSQVWRDEQYF.

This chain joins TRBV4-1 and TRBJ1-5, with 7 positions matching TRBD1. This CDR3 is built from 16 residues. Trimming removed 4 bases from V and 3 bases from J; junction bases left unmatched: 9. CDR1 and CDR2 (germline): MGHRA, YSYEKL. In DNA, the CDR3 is TGCGCCAGCAGCCCCCGGGACAGCGGATACAATCAGCCCCAGCATTTT. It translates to CASSPRDSGYNQPQHF.

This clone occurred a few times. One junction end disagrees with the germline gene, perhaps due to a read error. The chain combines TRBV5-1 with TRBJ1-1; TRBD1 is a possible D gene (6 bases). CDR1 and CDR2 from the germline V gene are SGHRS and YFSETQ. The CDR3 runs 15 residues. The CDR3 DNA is TGCGCCAGCAGCTTGGCTTCTAGGGACATCACCCCTCCGGCTTTT. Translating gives CASSLASRDITPPAF.

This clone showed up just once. The CDR3: CASIPRGGTTEAFF. The DNA for the CDR3 is TGTGCCAGCATCCCGAGGGGAGGGACCACTGAAGCTTTCTTT. This chain uses TRBV6-5 with TRBJ1-1; TRBD1 is a possible D gene (5 bases). CDR3 length: 14 residues. Germline loops: CDR1 MNHEY, CDR2 SVGAGI. Trimming took 7 bases from V and 4 from J, leaving 16 bases between them.

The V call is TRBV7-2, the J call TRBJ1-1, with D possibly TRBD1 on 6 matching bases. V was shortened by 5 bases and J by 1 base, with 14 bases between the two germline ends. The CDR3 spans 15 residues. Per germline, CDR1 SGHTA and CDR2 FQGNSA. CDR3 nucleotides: TGTGCCAGCAGCCCCGAGGGGGATTGGAACACTGAAGCTTTCTTT. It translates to CASSPEGDWNTEAFF.

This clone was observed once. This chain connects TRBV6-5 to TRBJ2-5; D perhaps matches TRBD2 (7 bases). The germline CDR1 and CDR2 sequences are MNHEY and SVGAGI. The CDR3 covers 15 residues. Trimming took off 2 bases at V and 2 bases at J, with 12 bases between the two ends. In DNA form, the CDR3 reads TGTGCCAGCAGTTACGGGGGGGCACCTCAAGAGACCCAGTACTTC. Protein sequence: CASSYGGAPQETQYF.

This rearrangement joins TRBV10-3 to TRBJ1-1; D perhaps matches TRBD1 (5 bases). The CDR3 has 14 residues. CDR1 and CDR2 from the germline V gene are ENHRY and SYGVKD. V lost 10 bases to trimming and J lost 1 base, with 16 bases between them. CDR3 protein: CATRYQGQNTEAFF. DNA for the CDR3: TGTGCCACCCGTTACCAGGGCCAGAACACTGAAGCTTTCTTT.

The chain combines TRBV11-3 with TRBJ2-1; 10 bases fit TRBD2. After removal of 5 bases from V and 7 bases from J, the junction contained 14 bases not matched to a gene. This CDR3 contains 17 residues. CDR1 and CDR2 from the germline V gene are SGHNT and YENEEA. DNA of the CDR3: TGTGCCAGCAGCAGTCAGGTCGGAGCGGGAGGGGAGAATGAGCAGTTCTTC. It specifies CASSSQVGAGGENEQFF.

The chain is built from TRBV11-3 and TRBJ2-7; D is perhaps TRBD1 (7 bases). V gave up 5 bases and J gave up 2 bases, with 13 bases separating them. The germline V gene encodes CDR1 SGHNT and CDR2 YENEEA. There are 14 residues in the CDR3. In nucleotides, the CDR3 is TGTGCCAGCAGCAGTAGGAGGGGGCCCTACGAGCAGTACTTC. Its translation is CASSSRRGPYEQYF.

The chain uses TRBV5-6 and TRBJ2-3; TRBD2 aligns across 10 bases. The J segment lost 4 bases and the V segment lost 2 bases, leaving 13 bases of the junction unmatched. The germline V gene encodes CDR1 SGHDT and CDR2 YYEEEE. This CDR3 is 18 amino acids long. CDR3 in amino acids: CASSLKMGGTSVPDTQYF. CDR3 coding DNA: TGTGCCAGCAGCTTAAAAATGGGCGGGACTAGCGTACCAGATACGCAGTATTTT.

Here the CDR3 DNA reads TGTGCCACGCCCACGAGAGCCCACTTT. Protein sequence: CATPTRAHF. The genes are TRBV21-1 and TRBJ1-6. TRBV21-1 is an annotated pseudogene. The CDR3 has 9 amino acids.

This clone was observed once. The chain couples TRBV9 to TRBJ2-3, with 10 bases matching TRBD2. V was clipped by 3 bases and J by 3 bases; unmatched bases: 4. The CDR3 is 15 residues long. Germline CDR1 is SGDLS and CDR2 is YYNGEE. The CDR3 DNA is TGTGCCAGCAGCGCGAGCGGGGGGGAGACAGATACGCAGTATTTT. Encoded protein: CASSASGGETDTQYF.

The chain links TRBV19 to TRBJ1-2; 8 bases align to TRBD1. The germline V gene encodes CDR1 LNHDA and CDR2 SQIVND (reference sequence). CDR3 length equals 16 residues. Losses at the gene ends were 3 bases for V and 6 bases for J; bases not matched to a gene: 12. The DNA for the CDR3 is TGTGCCAGTAGTATTTCAGGGGGCCGGGTCTTCCATGGCTACACCTTC. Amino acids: CASSISGGRVFHGYTF.

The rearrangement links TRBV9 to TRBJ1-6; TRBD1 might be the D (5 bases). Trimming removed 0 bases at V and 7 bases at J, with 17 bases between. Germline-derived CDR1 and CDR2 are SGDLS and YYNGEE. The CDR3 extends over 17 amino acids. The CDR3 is CASSVGRGVDRNSPLHF. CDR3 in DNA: TGTGCCAGCAGCGTAGGAAGGGGCGTTGATAGAAATTCACCCCTCCACTTT.

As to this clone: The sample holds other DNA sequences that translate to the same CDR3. The CDR3 region is CSVGTSGSYEQYF. The DNA of the CDR3 is TGCAGCGTTGGGACTAGCGGCTCCTACGAGCAGTACTTC. The rearrangement joins TRBV29-1 to TRBJ2-7, with 10 bases identical to TRBD2. The CDR3 extends over 13 amino acids. Germline CDR1 and CDR2: SQVTM and ANQGSEA. V was clipped by 4 bases and J by 0 bases; unmatched bases: 0.

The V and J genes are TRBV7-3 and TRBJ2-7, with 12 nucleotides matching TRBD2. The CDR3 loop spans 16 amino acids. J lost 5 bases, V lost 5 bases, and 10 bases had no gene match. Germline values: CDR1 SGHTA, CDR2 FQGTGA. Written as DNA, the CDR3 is TGTGCCAGCAGCCCAACCCTAGCGGGAGGGCGCCACGAGCAGTACTTC. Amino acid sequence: CASSPTLAGGRHEQYF.

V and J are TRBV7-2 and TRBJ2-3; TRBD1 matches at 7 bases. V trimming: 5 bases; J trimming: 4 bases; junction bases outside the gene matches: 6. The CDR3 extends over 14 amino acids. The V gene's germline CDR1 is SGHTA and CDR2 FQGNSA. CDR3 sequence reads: CASSPNRGADTQYF. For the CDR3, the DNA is TGTGCCAGCAGCCCGAACAGGGGTGCAGATACGCAGTATTTT.

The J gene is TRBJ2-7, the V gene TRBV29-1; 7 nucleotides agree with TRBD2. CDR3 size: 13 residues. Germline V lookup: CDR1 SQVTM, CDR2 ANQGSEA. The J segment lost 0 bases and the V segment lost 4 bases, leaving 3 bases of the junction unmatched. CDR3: CSVAAGTSYEQYF. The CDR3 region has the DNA TGCAGCGTTGCAGCGGGGACCTCCTACGAGCAGTACTTC.